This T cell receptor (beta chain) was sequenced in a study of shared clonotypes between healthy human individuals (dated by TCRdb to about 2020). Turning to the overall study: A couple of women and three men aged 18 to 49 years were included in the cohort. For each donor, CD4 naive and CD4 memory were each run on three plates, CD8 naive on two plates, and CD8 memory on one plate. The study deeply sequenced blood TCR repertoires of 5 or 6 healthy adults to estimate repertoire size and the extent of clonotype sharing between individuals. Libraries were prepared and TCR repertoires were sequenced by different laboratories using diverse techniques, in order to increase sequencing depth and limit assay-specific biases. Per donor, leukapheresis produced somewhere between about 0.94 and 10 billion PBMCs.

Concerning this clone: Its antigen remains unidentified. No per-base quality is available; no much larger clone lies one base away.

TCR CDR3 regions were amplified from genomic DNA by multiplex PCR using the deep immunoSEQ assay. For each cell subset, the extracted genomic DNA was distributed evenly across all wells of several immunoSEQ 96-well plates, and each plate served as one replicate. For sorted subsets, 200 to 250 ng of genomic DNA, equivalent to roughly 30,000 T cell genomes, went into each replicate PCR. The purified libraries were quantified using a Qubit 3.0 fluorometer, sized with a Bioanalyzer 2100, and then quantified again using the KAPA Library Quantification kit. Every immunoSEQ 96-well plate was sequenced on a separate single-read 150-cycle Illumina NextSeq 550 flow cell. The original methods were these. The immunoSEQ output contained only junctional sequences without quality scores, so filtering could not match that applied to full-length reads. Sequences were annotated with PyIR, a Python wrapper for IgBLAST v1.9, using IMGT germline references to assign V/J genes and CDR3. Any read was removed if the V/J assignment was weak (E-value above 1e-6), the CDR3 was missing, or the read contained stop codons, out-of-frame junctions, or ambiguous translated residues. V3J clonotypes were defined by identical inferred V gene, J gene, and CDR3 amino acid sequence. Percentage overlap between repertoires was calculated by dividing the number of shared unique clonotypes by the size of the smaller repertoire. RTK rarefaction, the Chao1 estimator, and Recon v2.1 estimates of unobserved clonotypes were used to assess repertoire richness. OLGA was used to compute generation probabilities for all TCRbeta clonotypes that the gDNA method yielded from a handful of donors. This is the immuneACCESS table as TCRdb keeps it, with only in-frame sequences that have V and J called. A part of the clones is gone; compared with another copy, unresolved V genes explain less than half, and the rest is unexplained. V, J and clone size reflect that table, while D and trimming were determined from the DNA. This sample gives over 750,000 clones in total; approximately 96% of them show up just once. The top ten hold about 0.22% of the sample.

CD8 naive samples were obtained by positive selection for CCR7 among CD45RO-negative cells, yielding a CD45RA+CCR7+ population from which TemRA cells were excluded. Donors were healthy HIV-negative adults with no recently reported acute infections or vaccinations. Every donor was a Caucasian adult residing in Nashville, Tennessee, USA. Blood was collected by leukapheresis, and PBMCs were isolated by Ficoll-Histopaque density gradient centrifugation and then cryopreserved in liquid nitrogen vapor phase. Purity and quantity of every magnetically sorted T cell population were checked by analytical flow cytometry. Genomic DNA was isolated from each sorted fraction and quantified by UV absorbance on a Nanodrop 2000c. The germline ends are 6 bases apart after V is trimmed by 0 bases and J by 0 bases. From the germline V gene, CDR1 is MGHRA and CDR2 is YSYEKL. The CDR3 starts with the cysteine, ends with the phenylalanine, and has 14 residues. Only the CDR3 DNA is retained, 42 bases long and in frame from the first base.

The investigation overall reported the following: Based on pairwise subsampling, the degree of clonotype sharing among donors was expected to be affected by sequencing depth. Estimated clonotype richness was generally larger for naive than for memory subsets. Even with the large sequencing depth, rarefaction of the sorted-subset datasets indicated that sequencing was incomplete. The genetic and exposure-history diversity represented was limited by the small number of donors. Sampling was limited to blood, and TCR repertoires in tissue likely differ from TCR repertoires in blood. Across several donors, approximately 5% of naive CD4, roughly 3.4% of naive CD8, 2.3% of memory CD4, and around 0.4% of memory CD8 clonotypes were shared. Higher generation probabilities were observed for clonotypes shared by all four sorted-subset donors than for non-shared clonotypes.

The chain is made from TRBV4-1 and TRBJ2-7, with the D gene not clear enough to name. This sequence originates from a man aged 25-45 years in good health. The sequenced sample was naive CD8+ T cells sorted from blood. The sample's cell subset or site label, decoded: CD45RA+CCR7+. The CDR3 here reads CASSQDPASYEQYF. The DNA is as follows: TGCGCCAGCAGCCAAGATCCCGCCTCCTACGAGCAGTACTTC.